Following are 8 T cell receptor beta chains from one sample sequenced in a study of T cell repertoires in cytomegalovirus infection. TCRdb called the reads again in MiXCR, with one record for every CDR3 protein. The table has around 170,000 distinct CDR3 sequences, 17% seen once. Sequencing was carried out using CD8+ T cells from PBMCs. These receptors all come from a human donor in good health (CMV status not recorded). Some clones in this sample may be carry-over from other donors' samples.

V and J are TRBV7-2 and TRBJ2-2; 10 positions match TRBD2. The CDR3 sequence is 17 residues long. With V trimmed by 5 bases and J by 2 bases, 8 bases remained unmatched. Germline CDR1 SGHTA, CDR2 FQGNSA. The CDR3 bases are TGTGCCAGCAGCGGCAGCGGACTAGCGGAAAACACCGGGGAGCTGTTTTTT. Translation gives CASSGSGLAENTGELFF.

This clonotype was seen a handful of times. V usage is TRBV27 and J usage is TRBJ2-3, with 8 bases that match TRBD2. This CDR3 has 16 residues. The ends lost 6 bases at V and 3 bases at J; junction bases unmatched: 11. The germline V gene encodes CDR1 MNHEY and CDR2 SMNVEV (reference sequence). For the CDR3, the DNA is TGTGCCAGCAGATTGGAGGCGGGAGGTAGAACAGATACGCAGTATTTT. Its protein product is CASRLEAGGRTDTQYF.

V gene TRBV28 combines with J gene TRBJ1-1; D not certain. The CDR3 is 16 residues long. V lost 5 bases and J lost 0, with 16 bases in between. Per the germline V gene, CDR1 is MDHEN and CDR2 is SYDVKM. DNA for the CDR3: TGTGCCAGCAGTCCCCCGGCGGCGGGCTTGAACACTGAAGCTTTCTTT. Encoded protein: CASSPPAAGLNTEAFF.

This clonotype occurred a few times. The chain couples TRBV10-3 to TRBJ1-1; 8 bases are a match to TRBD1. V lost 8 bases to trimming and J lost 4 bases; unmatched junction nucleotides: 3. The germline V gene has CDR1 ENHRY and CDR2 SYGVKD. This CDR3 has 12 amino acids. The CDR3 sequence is CAIGQGLTEAFF. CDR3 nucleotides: TGTGCCATCGGACAGGGCCTCACTGAAGCTTTCTTT.

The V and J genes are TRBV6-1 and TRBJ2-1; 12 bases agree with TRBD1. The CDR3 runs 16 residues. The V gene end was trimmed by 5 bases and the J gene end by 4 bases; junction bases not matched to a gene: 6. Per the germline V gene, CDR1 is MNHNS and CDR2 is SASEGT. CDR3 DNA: TGTGCCAGCAGTCCCGGGACAGGGGGCATGTACAATGAGCAGTTCTTC. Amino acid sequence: CASSPGTGGMYNEQFF.

The CDR3 is CSPYPGSGYGYTF. In DNA form, the CDR3 reads TGCAGTCCCTACCCGGGGTCGGGCTATGGCTACACCTTC. J is TRBJ1-2 and V is TRBV20-1; D uncertain. The CDR3 is 13 residues long. Trimming stripped 8 bases from V and 4 bases from J, with 17 bases between. CDR1 and CDR2 (germline): DFQATT, SNEGSKA (reference sequence).

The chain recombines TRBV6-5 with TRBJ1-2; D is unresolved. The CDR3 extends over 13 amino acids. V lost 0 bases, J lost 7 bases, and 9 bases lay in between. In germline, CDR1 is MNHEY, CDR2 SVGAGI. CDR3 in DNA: TGTGCCAGCAGTTACTCGACGAAGGGTGGCTACACCTTC. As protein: CASSYSTKGGYTF.

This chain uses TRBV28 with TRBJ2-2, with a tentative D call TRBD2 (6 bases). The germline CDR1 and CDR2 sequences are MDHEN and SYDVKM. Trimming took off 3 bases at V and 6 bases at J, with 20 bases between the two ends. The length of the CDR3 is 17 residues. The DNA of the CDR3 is TGTGCCAGCAGTTTGGGTCTAGAGTATAGGGAGGCCGGGGAGCTGTTTTTT. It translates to CASSLGLEYREAGELFF.